This passage covers 21 T cell receptor beta chains from one sample sequenced in a study of beta chain features in type 1 diabetes. As every portion of the isolated RNA was reverse transcribed, the sequencing read expressed TCRB transcripts. TCRdb's copy holds only in-frame clones and misses some; the assay was immunoSEQ multiplex PCR. The table lists 200,000 to 300,000 clones, more than 65% of them singletons. Input material: naive CD4+ T cells from blood. The receptors shown here come from a man aged 25 to 40 in good health.

This clone was seen only once. The rearrangement uses TRBV18 and TRBJ2-2, with a tentative D call TRBD1 (6 bases). The germline V gene encodes CDR1 KGHSH and CDR2 LQKENI. Trimming shortened V by 2 bases and J by 4 bases, and 11 bases separated the two germline ends. The CDR3 loop spans 15 amino acids. The CDR3 DNA follows: TGTGCCAGCTCACCAGGACAGCTCCGCACCGGGGAGCTGTTTTTT. Translating it yields CASSPGQLRTGELFF.

V is TRBV30 and J is TRBJ1-3; D call uncertain. V gave up 1 base and J gave up 8 bases, with 6 bases separating them. The CDR3 loop spans 11 amino acids. Per germline, CDR1 GTSNPN and CDR2 SVGIG (reference sequence). CDR3 sequence reads: CAWSASHTIYF. CDR3 nucleotides: TGTGCCTGGAGTGCCTCTCACACCATATATTTT. Based on the CDR3 plus reference TRBV30 and TRBJ1-3, the full variable domain is SQTIHQWPATLVQPVGSPLSLECTVEGTSNPNLYWYRQAAGRGLQLLFYSVGIGQISSEVPQNLSASRPQDRQFILSSKKLLLSDSGFYLCAWSASHTIYFGEGSWLTVV.

The chain links TRBV5-4 to TRBJ2-7; no clear D. This CDR3 has 11 residues. V was clipped by 2 bases and J by 4 bases, with 4 bases between them. Germline lookup yields CDR1 SGHNT and CDR2 YYREEE (reference sequence). In nucleotides, the CDR3 is TGTGCCAGCAGCTTAGAGTACGAGCAGTACTTC. It encodes CASSLEYEQYF.

V usage is TRBV7-2 and J usage is TRBJ2-3, with D tentatively TRBD2 (5 bases). This CDR3 is built from 14 residues. From germline, CDR1 is SGHTA and CDR2 FQGNSA. V lost 1 base and J lost 6, with 11 bases in between. As DNA, the CDR3 is TGTGCCAGCAGCTTAGACCGGGGAGCGGATACGCAGTATTTT. Amino acid sequence: CASSLDRGADTQYF.

This chain connects TRBV5-1 to TRBJ2-5, with D maybe TRBD1 (6 bases). V was shortened by 4 bases and J by 3 bases, with 10 bases between the two germline ends. The CDR3 sequence is 13 residues long. Germline CDR1 is SGHRS and CDR2 is YFSETQ. CDR3 sequence: CASSARTEETQYF. The CDR3 bases are TGCGCCAGCAGCGCCCGGACAGAAGAGACCCAGTACTTC.

The chain combines TRBV29-1 with TRBJ2-3; 7 nucleotides agree with TRBD1. Germline CDR1 is SQVTM and CDR2 is ANQGSEA. J was trimmed by 6 bases and V by 3 bases; bases with no gene match: 6. The CDR3 has 13 residues. In nucleotides, the CDR3 is TGCAGCGTTGACGGGCAGGGGGAGGATACGCAGTATTTT. This codes for CSVDGQGEDTQYF.

This chain joins TRBV7-2 and TRBJ2-2, with 7 positions matching TRBD1. Germline CDR1 reads SGHTA; CDR2 reads FQGNSA. The CDR3 is made up of 14 amino acids. V shed 5 bases, J shed 5 bases, and the junction held 5 bases outside the gene matches. This chain's CDR3 is CASSPDRLTGELFF. CDR3 coding DNA: TGTGCCAGCAGCCCGGACAGGCTGACCGGGGAGCTGTTTTTT.

The CDR3 protein is CARTAWGDEQYF. The CDR3 DNA reads TGTGCCAGGACCGCCTGGGGAGACGAGCAGTACTTC. V usage is TRBV9 and J usage is TRBJ2-7; a possible D gene is TRBD2 (5 bases). Germline CDR1 SGDLS, CDR2 YYNGEE. The CDR3 has 12 amino acids. V was shortened by 8 bases and J by 5 bases, with 14 bases between the two germline ends.

This clone was seen more than once but under ten times. This sequence joins TRBV7-2 and TRBJ2-5, with D possibly TRBD2 on 6 matching bases. This CDR3 is 14 amino acids long. Trimming removed 2 bases at V and 5 bases at J, with 12 bases between. Germline lookup yields CDR1 SGHTA and CDR2 FQGNSA. CDR3 protein: CASSLSVAVETQYF. In DNA form, the CDR3 reads TGTGCCAGCAGCTTAAGTGTAGCGGTGGAGACCCAGTACTTC. The variable domain in full, with the rest retrieved from reference TRBV7-2 and TRBJ2-5, is GAGVSQSPSNKVTEKGKDVELRCDPISGHTALYWYRQSLGQGLEFLIYFQGNSAPDKSGLPSDRFSAERTGGSVSTLTIQRTQQEDSAVYLCASSLSVAVETQYFGPGTRLLVL.

The V gene is TRBV10-3, the J gene TRBJ2-1; D uncertain. V lost 10 bases to trimming and J lost 8 bases, with 15 bases between them. The CDR3 is 12 amino acids. Germline lookup yields CDR1 ENHRY and CDR2 SYGVKD. The CDR3 loop reads CATRRIGDEQFF. The CDR3 DNA reads as TGTGCCACTCGCCGGATTGGGGATGAGCAGTTCTTC.

This clone was detected only once. The genes are TRBV14 and TRBJ2-7, with 10 bases fitting TRBD2. The trim removed 4 bases at V and 3 bases at J, leaving 3 bases unmatched. This CDR3 is built from 14 residues. Germline V gene sequence: CDR1 SGHDN, CDR2 FVKESK. CDR3: CASSPGLANYEQYF. The CDR3 region has the DNA TGTGCCAGCAGCCCGGGACTAGCGAACTACGAGCAGTACTTC.

In this sample, this clone turned up a few times. The rearrangement uses TRBV7-2 and TRBJ2-2, with D possibly being TRBD2 (5 bases). CDR1 SGHTA and CDR2 FQGNSA come from the germline V gene. V lost 0 bases and J 2 bases, leaving 7 bases between the germline ends. The CDR3 extends over 15 amino acids. CDR3 DNA sequence: TGTGCCAGCAGCTTAGCCGCGGGCAACACCGGGGAGCTGTTTTTT. Its translation is CASSLAAGNTGELFF.

The chain is built from TRBV30 and TRBJ1-5; TRBD1 is a possible D gene (6 bases). CDR3 size: 13 residues. The V end lost 5 bases, the J end lost 4 bases, and 12 bases lay between the germline ends. Per the germline V gene, CDR1 is GTSNPN and CDR2 is SVGIG (reference sequence). CDR3 amino acids: CAWASRGNQPQHF. For the CDR3, the DNA is TGTGCCTGGGCCTCTAGGGGGAATCAGCCCCAGCATTTT.

This chain connects TRBV5-1 to TRBJ2-5; D ambiguous. The CDR3 runs 11 residues. The V end was cut by 4 bases, the J end by 5 bases, with 6 bases between. CDR1 and CDR2 (germline): SGHRS, YFSETQ. CDR3 nucleotide sequence: TGCGCCAGCAGCGTGGACGAGACCCAGTACTTC. Translation gives CASSVDETQYF.

The chain combines TRBV4-1 with TRBJ2-1, with 12 bases fitting TRBD2. The CDR3 length is 17 residues. Germline V gene lookup returns CDR1 MGHRA and CDR2 YSYEKL. After removal of 2 bases from V and 2 bases from J, the junction contained 4 bases not matched to a gene. CDR3 bases: TGCGCCAGCAGCCAAAATCTAGCGGGGGGGCCCTACAATGAGCAGTTCTTC. Encoded protein: CASSQNLAGGPYNEQFF.

The chain is built from TRBV9 and TRBJ2-5; 9 bases fit TRBD2. Trimming cost V 4 bases and J 1 base; bases outside gene matches: 8. The CDR3 spans 16 residues. Germline V gene sequence: CDR1 SGDLS, CDR2 YYNGEE. The DNA of the CDR3 is TGTGCCAGCAGCCATCGCCTAGCGGGAATCCAAGAGACCCAGTACTTC. It translates to CASSHRLAGIQETQYF.

The CDR3 loop reads CAWSVQANNEQFF. CDR3 DNA sequence: TGTGCCTGGAGTGTACAGGCGAACAATGAGCAGTTCTTC. The chain is built from TRBV30 and TRBJ2-1; D is possibly TRBD1 (5 bases). Germline V gene sequence: CDR1 GTSNPN, CDR2 SVGIG (reference sequence). The CDR3 has 13 amino acids. Trimming shortened V by 0 bases and J by 5 bases, and 8 bases separated the two germline ends.

V gene TRBV27 combines with J gene TRBJ2-5; 10 bases match TRBD1. The CDR3 is made up of 15 amino acids. V lost 5 bases, J lost 5 bases, and 8 bases stayed unmatched. The germline V gene encodes CDR1 MNHEY and CDR2 SMNVEV (reference sequence). The CDR3 region is CASSVPGQGIETQYF. The CDR3 DNA reads TGTGCCAGCAGTGTCCCGGGACAGGGGATTGAGACCCAGTACTTC.

This rearrangement joins TRBV7-9 to TRBJ1-1; D is unclear. Trimming took off 5 bases at V and 6 bases at J, with 7 bases between the two ends. Germline V CDR1 and CDR2: SEHNR, FQNEAQ (reference sequence). The CDR3 has 11 amino acids. The CDR3 bases are TGTGCCAGCAGCGGCGTGGCTGAAGCTTTCTTT. Its protein product is CASSGVAEAFF.

The rearrangement uses TRBV5-1 and TRBJ2-3; D unresolved. The CDR3 length is 12 residues. V lost 0 bases, J lost 4 bases, and 3 bases lay in between. Germline V gene data show CDR1 as SGHRS and CDR2 as YFSETQ. The CDR3 sequence is CASSLEADTQYF. The CDR3 DNA follows: TGCGCCAGCAGCTTGGAGGCAGATACGCAGTATTTT.

This clone was found once. In DNA, the CDR3 is TGTGCCAGCAGCTTAGTTGGTAGCGGGAGATCCTTTTACTTC. It yields the protein CASSLVGSGRSFYF. The rearrangement joins TRBV7-2 to TRBJ2-5; 9 nucleotides match TRBD2. Trimming removed 1 base from V and 14 bases from J; junction bases left unmatched: 11. Germline V gene lookup returns CDR1 SGHTA and CDR2 FQGNSA. The CDR3 has 14 residues. The full variable domain, in which reference TRBV7-2 and TRBJ2-5 provide the parts outside the CDR3, is GAGVSQSPSNKVTEKGKDVELRCDPISGHTALYWYRQSLGQGLEFLIYFQGNSAPDKSGLPSDRFSAERTGGSVSTLTIQRTQQEDSAVYLCASSLVGSGRSFYFGPGTRLLVL.